This T cell receptor beta chain was obtained from a study of shared clonotypes between healthy human individuals. Sequencing was performed with immunoSEQ multiplex PCR; in TCRdb, only in-frame clones are kept and a portion is missing. The sample includes 490,000 or so clones, 70% to 80% seen only once; the top ten take 10% to 15%. Trimming at V came to 3 bases and at J to 4 bases, leaving 8 bases not matched to a gene. This CDR3 spans 15 amino acids. The germline CDR1 and CDR2 sequences are MGHRA and YSYEKL. This receptor was identified in a woman between 35 and 50 years old in good health. Some clones in this sample may be carry-over from other donors' samples. V usage is TRBV4-1 and J usage is TRBJ1-2, with 7 bases fitting TRBD1. The specimen sequenced was PBMCs. CDR3 sequence (DNA): TGCGCCAGCAGCCACCCAGGGGGTCGGGGCTATGGCTACACCTTC. Amino acids: CASSHPGGRGYGYTF.